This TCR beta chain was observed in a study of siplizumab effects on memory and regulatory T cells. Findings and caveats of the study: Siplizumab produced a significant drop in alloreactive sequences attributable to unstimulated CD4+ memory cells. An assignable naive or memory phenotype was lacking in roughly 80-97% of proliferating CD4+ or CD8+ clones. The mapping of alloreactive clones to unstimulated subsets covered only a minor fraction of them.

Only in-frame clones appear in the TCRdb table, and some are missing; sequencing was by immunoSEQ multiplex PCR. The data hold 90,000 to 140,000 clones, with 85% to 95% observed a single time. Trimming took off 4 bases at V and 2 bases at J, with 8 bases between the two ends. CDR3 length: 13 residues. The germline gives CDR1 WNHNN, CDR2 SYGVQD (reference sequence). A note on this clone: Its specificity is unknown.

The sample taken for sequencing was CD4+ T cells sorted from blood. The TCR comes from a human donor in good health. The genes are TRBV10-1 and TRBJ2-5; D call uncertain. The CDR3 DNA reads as TGCGCCAGCAGTGTCCATCTTCAAGAGACCCAGTACTTC. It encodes CASSVHLQETQYF.